Shown below are 17 T cell receptor beta chains from a single sample sequenced in a study of technical replicates of blood from several donors. Generated by immunoSEQ multiplex PCR, the TCRdb table keeps only in-frame clones and is missing some. The data contain about 79,000 clones, around 94% of them singletons. The sequenced material came from T cells isolated from PBMCs. The receptors stem from a human donor in good health.

The chain carries TRBV4-1 and TRBJ2-1; 13 positions agree with TRBD2. CDR1 MGHRA and CDR2 YSYEKL come from the germline V gene. This CDR3 contains 19 residues. After removal of 4 bases from V and 1 base from J, the junction contained 10 bases not matched to a gene. The CDR3 nucleotides are TGCGCCAGCAGCCCACTGGGACTAGCGGGACGGGATTCCTACAATGAGCAGTTCTTC. This translates into CASSPLGLAGRDSYNEQFF.

In DNA, the CDR3 is TGTGCCAGCAGTCCAGGGGGACCCTACGAGCAGTACTTC. This gives the protein CASSPGGPYEQYF. The chain is built from TRBV27 and TRBJ2-7; TRBD1 aligns across 7 bases. This CDR3 has 13 residues. The J segment lost 2 bases and the V segment lost 5 bases, leaving 3 bases of the junction unmatched. Germline CDR1 MNHEY, CDR2 SMNVEV (reference sequence).

The chain links TRBV28 to TRBJ2-5; 10 nucleotides match TRBD2. This CDR3 region has 15 residues. CDR1 MDHEN and CDR2 SYDVKM come from the germline V gene. Trimming cost V 4 bases and J 2 bases; bases outside gene matches: 4. The CDR3 protein is CASSYSGGFQETQYF. CDR3 bases: TGTGCCAGCAGTTATAGCGGGGGGTTTCAAGAGACCCAGTACTTC. Using reference TRBV28 and TRBJ2-5 for the parts outside the CDR3, the full variable domain is DVKVTQSSRYLVKRTGEKVFLECVQDMDHENMFWYRQDPGLGLRLIYFSYDVKMKEKGDIPEGYSVSREKKERFSLILESASTNQTSMYLCASSYSGGFQETQYFGPGTRLLVL.

The chain combines TRBV2 with TRBJ1-4; no reliable D call. The V end was cut by 5 bases, the J end by 9 bases, with 7 bases between. Per germline, CDR1 SNHLY and CDR2 FYNNEI. CDR3 length equals 11 residues. In nucleotides, the CDR3 is TGTGCCAGCAGTCCCTCCCAAAAACTGTTTTTT. Protein sequence: CASSPSQKLFF.

The chain couples TRBV2 to TRBJ2-5; TRBD2 matches 8 bases. This CDR3 contains 15 residues. Looked up from germline, CDR1 is SNHLY and CDR2 is FYNNEI. The trim removed 7 bases at V and 5 bases at J, leaving 12 bases unmatched. Written as DNA, the CDR3 is TGTGCCAGCAACCCTGACGGGGGGGGCCGCGAGACCCAGTACTTC. It translates to CASNPDGGGRETQYF.

The chain is built from TRBV7-9 and TRBJ2-7; TRBD1 agrees at 10 bases. The CDR3 is 15 residues long. The ends lost 1 base at V and 5 bases at J; junction bases unmatched: 5. Germline lookup yields CDR1 SEHNR and CDR2 FQNEAQ (reference sequence). CDR3 sequence: CASSLGQGAGNEQYF. CDR3 nucleotide sequence: TGTGCCAGCAGCTTAGGACAGGGGGCGGGGAACGAGCAGTACTTC.

J is TRBJ2-1 and V is TRBV18; 10 nucleotides agree with TRBD1. The V gene's germline CDR1 is KGHSH and CDR2 LQKENI. V shed 6 bases, J shed 16 bases, and the junction held 9 bases outside the gene matches. This CDR3 is 12 amino acids long. CDR3 sequence reads: CASSRDRGHVFF. DNA of the CDR3: TGTGCCAGCTCTCGAGACAGGGGGCACGTTTTCTTC. The whole variable domain, filled in from reference TRBV18 and TRBJ2-1, reads NAGVMQNPRHLVRRRGQEARLRCSPMKGHSHVYWYRQLPEEGLKFMVYLQKENIIDESGMPKERFSAEFPKEGPSILRIQQVVRGDSAAYFCASSRDRGHVFFGPGTRLTVL.

The chain combines TRBV6-5 with TRBJ2-7, with 10 bases aligning to TRBD2. The germline CDR1 and CDR2 sequences are MNHEY and SVGAGI. The CDR3 consists of 15 residues. V trimming: 7 bases; J trimming: 6 bases; junction bases outside the gene matches: 12. CDR3 amino acids: CASMASKAGGSEQYF. The CDR3 nucleotides read TGTGCCAGCATGGCCTCGAAAGCGGGAGGGAGCGAGCAGTACTTC.

The chain combines TRBV10-1 with TRBJ2-3, with a possible D match to TRBD2 (5 bases). The germline gives CDR1 WNHNN, CDR2 SYGVQD (reference sequence). The V and J ends lost 10 bases and 2 bases respectively, with 13 bases between them. The CDR3 extends over 13 amino acids. The CDR3 loop is CATQRILTDTQYF. CDR3 DNA sequence: TGCGCCACCCAGCGGATACTCACAGATACGCAGTATTTT.

This chain joins TRBV10-1 and TRBJ2-7; no reliable D call. Trimming removed 3 bases at V and 2 bases at J, with 11 bases between. CDR3 size: 14 residues. Germline values: CDR1 WNHNN, CDR2 SYGVQD (reference sequence). The CDR3 region is CASSDTASTYEQYF. The CDR3 DNA reads as TGCGCCAGCAGTGATACGGCTAGTACCTACGAGCAGTACTTC.

This chain links TRBV5-1 with TRBJ2-7, with D uncertain. Germline CDR1 is SGHRS and CDR2 is YFSETQ. The CDR3 extends over 12 amino acids. V dropped 5 bases and J dropped 3 bases, with 9 bases sitting between them. DNA of the CDR3: TGCGCCAGCAGACAGTCCGACTACGAGCAGTACTTC. It codes for CASRQSDYEQYF.

The rearrangement joins TRBV30 to TRBJ1-3, with D possibly being TRBD1 (5 bases). The germline gives CDR1 GTSNPN, CDR2 SVGIG (reference sequence). The V gene lost 4 bases and the J gene lost 4 bases, with 11 bases spanning the gap. The CDR3 is 13 amino acids. The CDR3 protein is CAWKPRGGNTIYF. Written as DNA, the CDR3 is TGTGCCTGGAAACCGCGGGGGGGAAACACCATATATTTT.

V and J are TRBV19 and TRBJ2-3; 8 nucleotides align to TRBD2. Germline lookup yields CDR1 LNHDA and CDR2 SQIVND (reference sequence). The CDR3 loop spans 16 amino acids. V gave up 7 bases and J gave up 1 base; unmatched junction bases: 10. CDR3 in amino acids: CASKAPGLAGTDTQYF. The CDR3 DNA reads as TGTGCCAGTAAAGCCCCTGGACTAGCCGGCACAGATACGCAGTATTTT.

The chain employs TRBV27 and TRBJ2-1; 9 bases agree with TRBD2. Losses at the gene ends were 3 bases for V and 6 bases for J; bases not matched to a gene: 6. The CDR3 loop spans 15 amino acids. The germline V gene has CDR1 MNHEY and CDR2 SMNVEV (reference sequence). The CDR3 DNA is TGTGCCAGCAGTTTCGTCGCGGGAGGGCGCAATGAGCAGTTCTTC. It yields the protein CASSFVAGGRNEQFF.

This clone was observed a single time. The chain carries TRBV5-1 and TRBJ1-2; 10 nucleotides match TRBD1. The CDR3 is 14 residues long. Per the germline V gene, CDR1 is SGHRS and CDR2 is YFSETQ. V gave up 2 bases and J gave up 4 bases; unmatched junction bases: 2. The CDR3 reads CASSLGTGAYGYTF. DNA of the CDR3: TGCGCCAGCAGCTTAGGGACAGGGGCCTATGGCTACACCTTC.

The chain couples TRBV5-1 to TRBJ1-3; D is unclear. The CDR3 runs to 15 residues. The germline CDR1 and CDR2 sequences are SGHRS and YFSETQ. Between the trimmed V and J ends, which lost 0 bases and 0 bases, there was a span of 7 bases. The CDR3 DNA reads TGCGCCAGCAGCTTGGCGAGGAGCTCTGGAAACACCATATATTTT. It codes for CASSLARSSGNTIYF.

The CDR3 loop reads CASSEEAGGLDEQYF. CDR3 DNA: TGTGCCAGCAGTGAAGAGGCGGGAGGGTTGGACGAGCAGTACTTC. The rearrangement joins TRBV6-1 to TRBJ2-7; TRBD2 matches 9 bases. Trimming took 1 base from V and 5 from J; bases not matched to a gene: 6. Germline lookup yields CDR1 MNHNS and CDR2 SASEGT. This CDR3 spans 15 amino acids.